This T cell receptor beta chain came from a study of Graves' ophthalmopathy and Graves' hyperthyroidism. Amplification of the TCR beta CDR3 regions used RNA transcripts (as template). RT-PCR with HTBI primers came first, then second-round multiplex PCR. Each CDR3 protein gets one entry after TCRdb re-called the multiplex PCR reads with MiXCR. The sample consists of around 1,000,000 distinct CDR3 sequences, less than 45% of them appearing once. This clonotype was detected many times. The CDR3 totals 15 residues. CDR1 is SGHVS and CDR2 is FNYEAQ in the germline V gene. With V trimmed by 6 bases and J by 3 bases, 7 bases remained unmatched.

What was sequenced was peripheral blood or thyroid tissue (not recorded which). J is TRBJ1-4 and V is TRBV7-6; 7 nucleotides match TRBD1. This sequence was found in an adult man with Graves' hyperthyroidism. The CDR3 sequence: CASRSRGLPNEKLFF. The CDR3 DNA sequence: TGTGCCAGCAGGTCGAGGGGGCTGCCTAATGAAAAACTGTTTTTT. Filled out from reference TRBV7-6 and TRBJ1-4, the complete variable domain reads GAGVSQSPRYKVTKRGQDVALRCDPISGHVSLYWYRQALGQGPEFLTYFNYEAQQDKSGLPNDRFSAERPEGSISTLTIQRTEQRDSAMYRCASRSRGLPNEKLFFGSGTQLSVL.